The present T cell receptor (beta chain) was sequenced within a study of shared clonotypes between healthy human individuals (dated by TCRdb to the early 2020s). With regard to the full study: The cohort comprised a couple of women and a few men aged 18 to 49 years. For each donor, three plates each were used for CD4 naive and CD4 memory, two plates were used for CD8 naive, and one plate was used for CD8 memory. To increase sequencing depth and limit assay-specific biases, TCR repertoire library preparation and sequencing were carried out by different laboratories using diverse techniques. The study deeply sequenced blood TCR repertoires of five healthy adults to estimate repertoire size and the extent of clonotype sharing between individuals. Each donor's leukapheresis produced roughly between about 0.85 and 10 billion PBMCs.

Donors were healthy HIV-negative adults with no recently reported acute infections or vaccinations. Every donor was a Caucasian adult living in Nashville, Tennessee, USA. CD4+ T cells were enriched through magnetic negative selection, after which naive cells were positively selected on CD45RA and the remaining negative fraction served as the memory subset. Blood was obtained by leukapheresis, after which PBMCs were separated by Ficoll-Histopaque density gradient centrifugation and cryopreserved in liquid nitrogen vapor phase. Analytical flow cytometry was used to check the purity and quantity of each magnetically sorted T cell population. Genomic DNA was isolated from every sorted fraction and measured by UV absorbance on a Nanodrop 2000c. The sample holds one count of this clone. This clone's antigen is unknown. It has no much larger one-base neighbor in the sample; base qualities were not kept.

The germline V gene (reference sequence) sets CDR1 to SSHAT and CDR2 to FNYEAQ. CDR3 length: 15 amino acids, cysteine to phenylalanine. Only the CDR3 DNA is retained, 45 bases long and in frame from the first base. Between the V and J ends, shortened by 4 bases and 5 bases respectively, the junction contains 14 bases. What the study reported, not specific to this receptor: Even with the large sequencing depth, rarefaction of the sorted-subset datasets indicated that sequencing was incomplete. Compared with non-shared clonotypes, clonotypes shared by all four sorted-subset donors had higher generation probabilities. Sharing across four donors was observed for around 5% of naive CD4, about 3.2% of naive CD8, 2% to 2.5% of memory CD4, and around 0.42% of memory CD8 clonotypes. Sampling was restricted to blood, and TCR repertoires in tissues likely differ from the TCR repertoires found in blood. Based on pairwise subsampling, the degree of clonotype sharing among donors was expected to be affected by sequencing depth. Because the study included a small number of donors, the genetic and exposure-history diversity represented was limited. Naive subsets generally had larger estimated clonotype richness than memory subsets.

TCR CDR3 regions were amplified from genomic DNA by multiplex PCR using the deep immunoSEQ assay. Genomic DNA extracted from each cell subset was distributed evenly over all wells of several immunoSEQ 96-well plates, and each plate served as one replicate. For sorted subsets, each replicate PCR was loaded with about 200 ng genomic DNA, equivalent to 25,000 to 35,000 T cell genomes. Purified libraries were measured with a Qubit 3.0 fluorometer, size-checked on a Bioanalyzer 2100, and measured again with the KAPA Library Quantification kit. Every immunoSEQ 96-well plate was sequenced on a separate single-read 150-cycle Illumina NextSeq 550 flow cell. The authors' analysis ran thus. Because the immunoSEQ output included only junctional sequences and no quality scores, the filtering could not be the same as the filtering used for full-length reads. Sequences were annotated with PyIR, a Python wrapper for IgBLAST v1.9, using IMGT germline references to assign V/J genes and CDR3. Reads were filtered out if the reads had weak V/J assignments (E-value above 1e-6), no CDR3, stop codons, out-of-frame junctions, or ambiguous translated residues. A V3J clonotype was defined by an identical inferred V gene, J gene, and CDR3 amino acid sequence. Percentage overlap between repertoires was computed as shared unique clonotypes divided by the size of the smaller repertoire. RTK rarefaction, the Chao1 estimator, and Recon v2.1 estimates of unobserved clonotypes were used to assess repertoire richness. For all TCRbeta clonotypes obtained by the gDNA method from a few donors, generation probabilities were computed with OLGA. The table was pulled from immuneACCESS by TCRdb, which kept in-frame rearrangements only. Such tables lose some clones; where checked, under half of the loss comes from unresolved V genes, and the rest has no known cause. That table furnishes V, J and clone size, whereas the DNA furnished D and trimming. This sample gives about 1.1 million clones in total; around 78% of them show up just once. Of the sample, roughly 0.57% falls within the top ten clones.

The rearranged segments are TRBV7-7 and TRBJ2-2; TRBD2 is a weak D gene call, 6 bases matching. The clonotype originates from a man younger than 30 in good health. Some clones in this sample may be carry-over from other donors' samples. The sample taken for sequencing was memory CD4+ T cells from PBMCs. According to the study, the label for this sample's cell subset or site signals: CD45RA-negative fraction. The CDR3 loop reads CASSSGTGRTGELFF. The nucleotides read TGTGCCAGCAGCTCGGGGACTGGTAGAACCGGGGAGCTGTTTTTT.